One and the same sample provided the 10 T cell receptor beta chains below, sequenced in a study of blood T cell repertoires in COVID-19. TCRdb's copy holds only in-frame clones and misses some; the assay was immunoSEQ multiplex PCR. The data contain about 250,000 clones, under 90% of them singletons. The sequenced material came from PBMCs or T cells enriched from blood (not recorded which). All receptors derive from a middle-aged man who had recovered from COVID-19.

The chain couples TRBV11-2 to TRBJ2-7, with TRBD2 matching over 15 bases. The J segment lost 2 bases and the V segment lost 5 bases, leaving 13 bases of the junction unmatched. CDR1 and CDR2 (germline): SGHAT, FQNNGV. The CDR3 has 19 residues. CDR3 amino acids: CASSPIPGLAGGGTYEQYF. The CDR3 DNA reads TGTGCCAGCAGCCCAATCCCGGGACTAGCGGGAGGAGGGACCTACGAGCAGTACTTC.

This clone was observed a single time. Other nucleotide sequences in the sample specify the same CDR3. This chain links TRBV27 with TRBJ1-1; 9 bases fit TRBD1. CDR3 length: 14 amino acids. V lost 3 bases, J lost 2 bases, and 1 base stayed unmatched. Looked up from germline, CDR1 is MNHEY and CDR2 is SMNVEV (reference sequence). The CDR3 nucleotides are TGTGCCAGCAGTTTGACAGGGGGTAACACTGAAGCTTTCTTT. Its protein is CASSLTGGNTEAFF.

The J gene is TRBJ1-2, the V gene TRBV2; perhaps TRBD1 as D (5 bases). CDR3 length equals 13 residues. Germline lookup yields CDR1 SNHLY and CDR2 FYNNEI. The CDR3 DNA follows: TGTGCTTCGTGGGGGGGATATAACTATGGCTACACCTTC. It is translated as CASWGGYNYGYTF.

V usage is TRBV4-2 and J usage is TRBJ2-7; possibly TRBD1 for D (8 bases). Germline loops: CDR1 LGHNA, CDR2 YNFKEQ. V was clipped by 0 bases and J by 5 bases, with 14 bases between them. The CDR3 loop spans 15 amino acids. CDR3 region: CASSQENRGGHEQYF. The DNA of the CDR3 is TGTGCCAGCAGCCAAGAGAACAGGGGGGGCCACGAGCAGTACTTC.

The chain carries TRBV5-4 and TRBJ2-1; 10 bases are shared with TRBD2. Germline CDR1 is SGHNT and CDR2 is YYREEE (reference sequence). V shed 4 bases and J 7 bases; nucleotides not matched to a gene: 5. The CDR3 has 14 amino acids. The CDR3 sequence is CASSRTSGTNEQFF. In nucleotides, the CDR3 is TGTGCCAGCAGCAGGACTAGCGGTACGAATGAGCAGTTCTTC.

This chain uses TRBV13 with TRBJ2-3, with D maybe TRBD2 (5 bases). V lost 1 base, J lost 0 bases, and 14 bases lay in between. The germline CDR1 and CDR2 sequences are PRHDT and FYEKMQ (reference sequence). The CDR3 spans 17 residues. The CDR3 sequence is CASSLASSRTSTDTQYF. CDR3 coding DNA: TGTGCCAGCAGCTTAGCTTCTAGCCGAACTAGCACAGATACGCAGTATTTT.

This sequence joins TRBV30 and TRBJ1-4, with D possibly TRBD1 on 5 matching bases. Germline values: CDR1 GTSNPN, CDR2 SVGIG (reference sequence). The CDR3 is 15 residues long. V was cut by 0 bases and J by 4 bases, with 12 bases left in between. CDR3 in DNA: TGTGCCTGGAGTGTACCGCGGGGGTTTAATGAAAAACTGTTTTTT. Translating it yields CAWSVPRGFNEKLFF.

The J gene is TRBJ1-3, the V gene TRBV3-1 (or the pseudogene TRBV3-2), with 7 bases that match TRBD1. The length of the CDR3 is 15 residues. The V and J ends lost 4 bases and 3 bases, in that order; junction bases with no gene match: 6. Per germline, CDR1 LGHDT and CDR2 YNNKEL (reference sequence). CDR3 sequence (DNA): TGTGCCAGCAGCCCCCAAGGGGGCGTTGGAAACACCATATATTTT. Protein product: CASSPQGGVGNTIYF.

The chain uses TRBV2 and TRBJ2-1; 9 bases are a match to TRBD2. The V gene end was trimmed by 8 bases and the J gene end by 10 bases; junction bases not matched to a gene: 12. The germline V gene encodes CDR1 SNHLY and CDR2 FYNNEI. The CDR3 consists of 14 residues. The CDR3 DNA reads TGTGCCAGCCTGCTCGTGGTAGCGGGGGACGAGCAGTTCTTC. Its translation is CASLLVVAGDEQFF.

This rearrangement joins TRBV3-1 (or the pseudogene TRBV3-2) to TRBJ2-5, with 8 bases identical to TRBD1. V lost 4 bases and J lost 9; bases outside the gene matches: 16. The germline CDR1 and CDR2 sequences are LGHDT and YNNKEL (reference sequence). This CDR3 region has 16 residues. DNA of the CDR3: TGTGCCAGCAGCCGAGACTCCGGGACAGGTCTCTTTCCCCAGTACTTC. As protein: CASSRDSGTGLFPQYF.